This T cell receptor beta chain stems from a study of blood T cell repertoires in COVID-19 (TCRdb year 2020). Study-wide context: The collaborator samples originated in the United States, Italy and Spain and spanned the acute and convalescent phases of COVID-19. The material from the prospective study consisted of cDNA or gDNA derived from T cells, B-cell-depleted T cells, or PBMCs. Deeply sampled blood TCRbeta repertoires from subjects exposed to, actively infected with, or recovered from COVID-19 were included in the dataset. The repertoires were made available in a free public database intended to serve as a resource for research on the immune response to SARS-CoV-2. The samples were drawn from two sources: the first 160 participants of the ongoing ImmuneRACE study, and 1,200 or so subjects contributed by 6 global collaborators. A de-identified subject ID, COVID-19 status, age in years and sex were almost always included in the sample metadata. HLA class I and class II types, where available, came from metadata supplied by the sample provider rather than from assay-based typing. Here is what the overall study found, with its caveats: The amount of clinical and demographic metadata varied by source and participant and was provided uncurated.

In Seattle, one collaborating source enrolled patients while the infection was active and tracked those patients longitudinally over the course of disease. Each collaborating institution followed its own protocols to collect whole blood in K2EDTA tubes. Collaborator samples were shipped for TCRbeta analysis as frozen whole blood, isolated PBMCs, or DNA extracted from either sample type. The immunoSEQ Assay, a bias-controlled multiplex PCR, was used to amplify TCRbeta CDR3 regions from genomic DNA. The published analysis was carried out like this. Within the assay, amplification of reference gene primers was used to estimate how many nucleated cells each sample contained. To quantify the absolute abundance of each unique TCRbeta CDR3 rearrangement, sequence reads were collapsed and filtered. For each sample, productive Simpson clonality was calculated as the square root of Simpson's diversity index across productive rearrangements. This immuneACCESS table, as held by TCRdb, lists in-frame sequences with V and J called but not all clones. Of the missing ones, under half trace to an unresolved V gene in checked studies; the others have no known cause. V and J calls and clone size follow that table, whereas D and trimming were derived from the DNA. The sample table shows 200,000 to 250,000 clones, and approximately 84% are seen once. The top ten hold under 10% of the sample.

The CDR3 contains 15 residues, cysteine and phenylalanine counted. The DNA shown is the 45-base CDR3, in frame from base 1. The germline V gene supplies CDR1 SGDLS and CDR2 YYNGEE. Deletion took 7 bases off V and 2 bases off J, with a span of 18 bases between the germline ends. With respect to this clone: Its antigen specificity is not known. Base-call qualities are not available, and no considerably larger clone is one nucleotide away.

The clonotype comes from a woman aged 80 or over with COVID-19, enrolled during active disease. Input material: peripheral blood. The chain is encoded by TRBV9 joined to TRBJ2-5; perhaps TRBD1 is the D gene, with 6 bases matching. The CDR3: CASGPGTFTQETQYF. The base sequence is TGTGCCAGCGGACCCGGGACATTCACACAAGAGACCCAGTACTTC.